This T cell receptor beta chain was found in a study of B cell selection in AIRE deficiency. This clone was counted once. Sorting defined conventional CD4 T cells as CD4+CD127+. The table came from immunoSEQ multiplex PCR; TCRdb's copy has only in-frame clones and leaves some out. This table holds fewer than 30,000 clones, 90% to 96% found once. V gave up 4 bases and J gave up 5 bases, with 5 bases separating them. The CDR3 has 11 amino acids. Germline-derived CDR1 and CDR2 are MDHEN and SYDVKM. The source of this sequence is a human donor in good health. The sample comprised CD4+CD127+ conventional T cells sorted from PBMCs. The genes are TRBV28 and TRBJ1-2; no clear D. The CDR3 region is CASSSEYGYTF. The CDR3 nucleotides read TGTGCCAGCAGTTCGGAGTATGGCTACACCTTC.